One and the same sample provided the 17 T cell receptor beta chains below, sequenced in a study of OX40 agonist ivuxolimab in advanced cancers. TCRdb keeps only in-frame clones here, not all; method: immunoSEQ multiplex PCR. The data contain more than 95,000 clones, about 90% of them singletons. The input for sequencing was CD4+ or CD8+ T cells sorted from blood, taken in a trial of the OX40 agonist ivuxolimab. These receptor sequences come from an adult with an advanced solid tumor such as melanoma, head and neck, liver or kidney cancer.

V is TRBV29-1 and J is TRBJ1-1, with 7 bases identical to TRBD1. The CDR3 totals 12 residues. Germline-derived CDR1 and CDR2 are SQVTM and ANQGSEA. V lost 3 bases and J lost 5; bases outside the gene matches: 3. CDR3 DNA: TGCAGCGTTGAGACAGGGTATACTGAAGCTTTCTTT. It codes for CSVETGYTEAFF.

The chain has TRBV7-3 and TRBJ1-1; D gene uncertain. V was cut by 3 bases and J by 5 bases, with 10 bases left in between. CDR1 SGHTA and CDR2 FQGTGA come from the germline V gene. This CDR3 is built from 13 residues. The DNA for the CDR3 is TGTGCCAGCAGCTTTTTCAGTGAGACTGAAGCTTTCTTT. This codes for CASSFFSETEAFF.

The chain uses TRBV19 and TRBJ2-7; 9 bases map to TRBD1. The CDR3 length is 14 residues. Looked up from germline, CDR1 is LNHDA and CDR2 is SQIVND (reference sequence). The ends lost 5 bases at V and 3 bases at J; junction bases unmatched: 5. This chain's CDR3 is CASSPRQGDYEQYF. CDR3 nucleotides: TGTGCCAGTAGTCCCCGACAGGGGGACTACGAGCAGTACTTC.

This clone has a single count. The chain has TRBV11-2 and TRBJ1-1; D is possibly TRBD1 (5 bases). CDR3 size: 15 residues. V shed 7 bases and J shed 8 bases, with 23 bases lying between them. Germline V lookup: CDR1 SGHAT, CDR2 FQNNGV. CDR3 loop: CASTLAGGLGIEAFF. The CDR3 DNA reads TGTGCCAGCACCCTGGCCGGGGGATTGGGGATAGAAGCTTTCTTT.

This clone appeared a single time. The V call is TRBV7-2, the J call TRBJ2-1; 7 nucleotides align to TRBD2. V trimming: 8 bases; J trimming: 3 bases; junction bases outside the gene matches: 7. The CDR3 has 14 residues. Germline V lookup: CDR1 SGHTA, CDR2 FQGNSA. The CDR3 DNA reads TGTGCCAGCTCGGGGAGGGCTGGCTACAATGAGCAGTTCTTC. This gives the protein CASSGRAGYNEQFF.

V gene TRBV5-1 combines with J gene TRBJ2-5; no clear D. Gene TRBJ2-7 matches the end of the DNA better, so the J call may be wrong. Germline V gene lookup returns CDR1 SGHRS and CDR2 YFSETQ. The length of the CDR3 is 13 residues. The chain's CDR3 is CASSLNRGYEQYF. For the CDR3, the DNA is TGCGCCAGCAGCTTGAACAGAGGCTACGAGCAGTACTTC.

The chain combines TRBV28 with TRBJ1-1, with D uncertain. With 5 bases removed from V and 0 bases from J, the gap between germline ends came to 4 bases. The CDR3 consists of 12 residues. Per the germline V gene, CDR1 is MDHEN and CDR2 is SYDVKM. CDR3 DNA: TGTGCCAGCAGTGACTTGAACACTGAAGCTTTCTTT. It encodes CASSDLNTEAFF.

The chain couples TRBV6-6 to TRBJ1-4; TRBD1 might be the D (5 bases). The germline V gene has CDR1 MNHNY and CDR2 SVGAGI (reference sequence). CDR3 length: 15 amino acids. V was pared by 5 bases and J by 5 bases, with 15 bases between. The DNA for the CDR3 is TGTGCCAGCAGTACCCCGGGACGGGAGAATGAAAAACTGTTTTTT. Translated, it gives CASSTPGRENEKLFF.

The genes are TRBV5-8 and TRBJ2-1; D call uncertain. Trimming shortened V by 6 bases and J by 10 bases, and 17 bases separated the two germline ends. The CDR3 is 13 residues long. Germline V gene sequence: CDR1 SGHTS, CDR2 YDEGEE. DNA of the CDR3: TGTGCCAGCATTGGATCCTTGCCGCAGGAGCAGTTCTTC. Protein sequence: CASIGSLPQEQFF. Filled out from reference TRBV5-8 and TRBJ2-1, the complete variable domain reads EAGVTQSPTHLIKTRGQQATLRCSPISGHTSVYWYQQALGLGLQFLLWYDEGEERNRGNFPPRFSGRQFPNYSSELNVNALELEDSALYLCASIGSLPQEQFFGPGTRLTVL.

J is TRBJ2-3 and V is TRBV7-2; 7 bases agree with TRBD1. The CDR3 is made up of 14 amino acids. The ends lost 6 bases at V and 2 bases at J; junction bases unmatched: 5. Germline CDR1 and CDR2: SGHTA and FQGNSA. This CDR3 reads CASRRQGVTDTQYF. The CDR3 coding sequence is TGTGCCAGCAGAAGACAGGGTGTCACAGATACGCAGTATTTT.

The genes are TRBV6-5 and TRBJ1-2, with 8 bases aligning to TRBD1. This CDR3 has 14 amino acids. Trimming cost V 2 bases and J 6 bases; bases outside gene matches: 5. Germline V gene lookup returns CDR1 MNHEY and CDR2 SVGAGI. As DNA, the CDR3 is TGTGCCAGCAGTTACACCCGGACAGGGCATGGCTACACCTTC. Its translation is CASSYTRTGHGYTF.

A remark on this clone: The sample carries other DNA sequences with the same CDR3. The J gene is TRBJ1-5, the V gene TRBV18, with TRBD1 identical over 7 bases. The CDR3 is 14 residues long. Germline assignment: CDR1 KGHSH and CDR2 LQKENI. Trimming cost V 6 bases and J 4 bases; bases outside gene matches: 6. In nucleotides, the CDR3 is TGTGCCAGCTCTCCGGGACAGAGTAATCAGCCCCAGCATTTT. Translated, it gives CASSPGQSNQPQHF.

The chain couples TRBV19 to TRBJ2-1, with 7 bases matching TRBD1. The CDR3 contains 14 residues. Looked up from germline, CDR1 is LNHDA and CDR2 is SQIVND (reference sequence). V dropped 10 bases and J dropped 15; count of bases not matched to a gene: 21. The CDR3 sequence: CATESDLTGAKRFF. The CDR3 nucleotides read TGTGCCACCGAGTCGGACTTAACAGGGGCCAAAAGGTTCTTC.

This chain links TRBV10-3 with TRBJ2-1; TRBD1 matches at 7 bases. The CDR3 is made up of 15 amino acids. Germline values: CDR1 ENHRY, CDR2 SYGVKD. The junction had 7 bases not matched to a gene; V was cut back by 6 bases and J by 2 bases. The CDR3: CAISEGQVAYNEQFF. The CDR3 nucleotides read TGTGCCATCAGCGAAGGACAGGTTGCCTACAATGAGCAGTTCTTC.

The chain uses TRBV28 and TRBJ2-7; D may correspond to TRBD1 or TRBD2 (5 bases each). The CDR3 length is 16 residues. Germline-derived CDR1 and CDR2 are MDHEN and SYDVKM. V lost 5 bases and J lost 0, with 17 bases in between. CDR3 sequence reads: CASSVLGTRSSYEQYF. The CDR3 nucleotides are TGTGCCAGCAGTGTACTAGGGACGCGGAGCTCCTACGAGCAGTACTTC.

J is TRBJ2-4 and V is TRBV28, with D perhaps matching TRBD1 or TRBD2 (5 bases each). The germline V gene encodes CDR1 MDHEN and CDR2 SYDVKM. This CDR3 has 17 residues. V was clipped by 1 base and J by 0 bases, with 13 bases between them. The CDR3 DNA reads as TGTGCCAGCAGTTTATATGGGGGTGGGGTAGCCAAAAACATTCAGTACTTC. As protein: CASSLYGGGVAKNIQYF.

The chain links TRBV28 to TRBJ2-1, with D unresolved. This CDR3 contains 11 residues. In germline, CDR1 is MDHEN, CDR2 SYDVKM. Trimming stripped 3 bases from V and 7 bases from J, with 4 bases between. Here the CDR3 DNA reads TGTGCCAGCAGTTTGAGGAATGAGCAGTTCTTC. Amino acid sequence: CASSLRNEQFF.